These 21 T cell receptor beta chains were all obtained from the same sample, sequenced in a study of cytomegalovirus exposure and HLA in healthy donors. It was with 60 Vbeta and 13 Jbeta primers that the PCR ran. Assay: immunoSEQ multiplex PCR; the TCRdb copy retains only in-frame clones and omits some. The sample holds 150,000 or so clones, over 75% seen once. The sample was PBMCs. The receptors here all came from a man aged 25 to 40 in good health and CMV-seropositive.

The rearrangement links TRBV7-4 to TRBJ2-5; 13 bases align to TRBD2. V lost 2 bases and J lost 4; bases outside the gene matches: 10. This CDR3 is built from 18 residues. Germline V CDR1 and CDR2: SGHVT, SQSDAQ. CDR3: CASSLLLAGGVEGETQYF. DNA of the CDR3: TGTGCCAGCAGCTTACTACTAGCGGGGGGGGTTGAGGGAGAGACCCAGTACTTC.

The chain uses TRBV5-6 and TRBJ1-6; 10 bases are a match to TRBD1. This CDR3 region has 16 residues. CDR1 is SGHDT, CDR2 YYEEEE, per germline. Trimming took 0 bases from V and 9 from J; bases not matched to a gene: 6. CDR3 nucleotides: TGTGCCAGCAGCTTGGCCAGGGACAGGGGTACTTCACCCCTCCACTTT. Amino acids: CASSLARDRGTSPLHF.

This chain links TRBV30 with TRBJ1-5; D possibly corresponds to TRBD1 (5 bases). V shed 0 bases and J shed 7 bases, with 16 bases lying between them. The germline gives CDR1 GTSNPN, CDR2 SVGIG (reference sequence). This CDR3 is built from 15 residues. The CDR3, as DNA: TGTGCCTGGAGTGTAGGGGTTGGGGCAAGACAGCCCCAGCATTTT. Protein sequence: CAWSVGVGARQPQHF.

This chain links TRBV2 with TRBJ1-5, with a weak D call TRBD1 (5 bases). The CDR3 runs to 16 residues. The germline V and J ends were trimmed by 6 bases and 0 bases, with 15 bases remaining between them. Germline CDR1 SNHLY, CDR2 FYNNEI. CDR3 in amino acids: CASRLQAGSSNQPQHF. DNA of the CDR3: TGTGCCAGCAGGTTACAGGCTGGGTCTAGCAATCAGCCCCAGCATTTT.

The chain links TRBV4-1 to TRBJ2-5, with D possibly TRBD2 on 5 matching bases. The ends were cut back, 4 bases at V and 5 bases at J, with 11 bases in the middle. The CDR3 contains 13 residues. Germline V CDR1 and CDR2: MGHRA, YSYEKL. Written as DNA, the CDR3 is TGCGCCAGCAGCCCCGGGGTACTGGAGACCCAGTACTTC. Translated, it gives CASSPGVLETQYF.

The rearrangement links TRBV11-1 to TRBJ2-7; perhaps TRBD2 as D (6 bases). Trimming stripped 8 bases from V and 3 bases from J, with 17 bases between. The germline gives CDR1 SGHAT, CDR2 FQDESV (reference sequence). The CDR3 spans 14 residues. CDR3 nucleotides: TGTGCCAGCGGCCTCCGGGGGAACTACTACGAGCAGTACTTC. Translating it yields CASGLRGNYYEQYF. Full variable domain (remainder filled in from reference TRBV11-1 and TRBJ2-7): EAEVAQSPRYKITEKSQAVAFWCDPISGHATLYWYRQILGQGPELLVQFQDESVVDDSQLPKDRFSAERLKGVDSTLKIQPAELGDSAMYLCASGLRGNYYEQYFGPGTRLTVT.

The chain combines TRBV28 with TRBJ1-2; 8 nucleotides align to TRBD1. V trimming: 8 bases; J trimming: 6 bases; junction bases outside the gene matches: 2. The CDR3 extends over 11 amino acids. Germline values: CDR1 MDHEN, CDR2 SYDVKM. The CDR3 region has the DNA TGTGCCAGCGGACAGGGCAATGGCTACACCTTC. It specifies CASGQGNGYTF.

This chain links TRBV5-4 with TRBJ2-3; D gene uncertain. V gave up 0 bases and J gave up 1 base, with 9 bases separating them. In germline, CDR1 is SGHNT, CDR2 YYREEE (reference sequence). This CDR3 has 15 residues. Here the CDR3 DNA reads TGTGCCAGCAGCTTGGGGTTAGTAGGCACAGATACGCAGTATTTT. This codes for CASSLGLVGTDTQYF. Drawing the rest from reference TRBV5-4 and TRBJ2-3, the complete variable domain is ETGVTQSPTHLIKTRGQQVTLRCSSQSGHNTVSWYQQALGQGPQFIFQYYREEENGRGNFPPRFSGLQFPNYSSELNVNALELDDSALYLCASSLGLVGTDTQYFGPGTRLTVL.

In its sample, this clone was seen once. This chain joins TRBV28 and TRBJ2-1; D might be TRBD1 (6 bases). The CDR3 is 16 residues long. Germline values: CDR1 MDHEN, CDR2 SYDVKM. Trimming removed 4 bases from V and 0 bases from J, with 13 bases in between. CDR3 in amino acids: CASSSTGAPSYNEQFF. The CDR3 nucleotides read TGTGCCAGCAGTTCGACAGGTGCCCCCTCCTACAATGAGCAGTTCTTC.

This rearrangement joins TRBV10-2 to TRBJ2-1, with a weak D call TRBD1 (6 bases). The V end was cut by 10 bases, the J end by 8 bases, with 15 bases between. The CDR3 runs to 12 residues. Germline CDR1 reads WSHSY; CDR2 reads SAAADI. The CDR3 sequence is CATQTGGHEQFF. For the CDR3, the DNA is TGCGCCACCCAGACAGGCGGCCATGAGCAGTTCTTC.

V is TRBV10-3 and J is TRBJ1-2, with D unresolved. There are 15 residues in the CDR3. The germline V gene has CDR1 ENHRY and CDR2 SYGVKD. V lost 0 bases, J lost 2 bases, and 10 bases lay in between. CDR3 sequence (DNA): TGTGCCATCAGTGAGTCGACGGCGGGAAACTATGGCTACACCTTC. Its translation: CAISESTAGNYGYTF.

In this sample, this clone turned up once. The CDR3 sequence is CASKGGGSYEQYF. As DNA, the CDR3 is TGTGCCAGCAAAGGGGGGGGCAGCTACGAGCAGTACTTC. This rearrangement joins TRBV27 to TRBJ2-5; possible D gene TRBD2, 7 bases. Judging by the DNA end, TRBJ2-7 fits better; the J call may be wrong. Germline V CDR1 and CDR2: MNHEY, SMNVEV (reference sequence). The CDR3 has 13 amino acids.

This chain uses TRBV28 with TRBJ2-7, with 7 positions matching TRBD1. The CDR3 is 14 amino acids. CDR1 is MDHEN and CDR2 is SYDVKM in the germline V gene. With V trimmed by 6 bases and J by 0 bases, 5 bases remained unmatched. CDR3 loop: CASRFRGNSYEQYF. DNA for the CDR3: TGTGCCAGCAGATTCAGGGGGAACTCCTACGAGCAGTACTTC.

The chain carries TRBV4-3 and TRBJ2-1, with 7 nucleotides matching TRBD1. Germline CDR1 LGHNA, CDR2 YSLEER. The CDR3 is made up of 15 amino acids. V shed 1 base and J 7 bases; nucleotides not matched to a gene: 7. The CDR3 coding sequence is TGCGCCAGCAGCCAAGGGGGCAGACAGGGAAATGAGCAGTTCTTC. It specifies CASSQGGRQGNEQFF.

The chain couples TRBV28 to TRBJ1-5; D is possibly TRBD1 (5 bases). CDR1 and CDR2 from the germline V gene are MDHEN and SYDVKM. The V end lost 7 bases, the J end lost 7 bases, and 11 bases lay between the germline ends. This CDR3 has 12 amino acids. The CDR3 spells CASTSGKQPQHF. In nucleotides, the CDR3 is TGTGCCAGCACCTCAGGGAAGCAGCCCCAGCATTTT.

This chain connects TRBV27 to TRBJ2-3; possible D gene TRBD1, 7 bases. CDR1 and CDR2 from the germline V gene are MNHEY and SMNVEV (reference sequence). The V end lost 3 bases, the J end lost 5 bases, and 12 bases lay between the germline ends. The CDR3 is made up of 14 amino acids. Here the CDR3 reads CASSFQGGLDTQYF. The CDR3 DNA is TGTGCCAGCAGTTTCCAGGGGGGCTTAGATACGCAGTATTTT.

The rearrangement uses TRBV19 and TRBJ1-2; D ambiguous. Germline CDR1 and CDR2: LNHDA and SQIVND (reference sequence). Trimming cost V 6 bases and J 4 bases, with 12 bases left between them. This CDR3 contains 13 residues. The CDR3 reads CASSPLVPYGYTF. In DNA form, the CDR3 reads TGTGCCAGTAGCCCACTGGTGCCCTATGGCTACACCTTC.

This rearrangement joins TRBV29-1 to TRBJ2-5; 12 bases match TRBD1. This CDR3 is 14 amino acids long. Germline V gene lookup returns CDR1 SQVTM and CDR2 ANQGSEA. The junction had 8 bases not matched to a gene; V was cut back by 7 bases and J by 5 bases. CDR3 in DNA: TGCAGCGGGGGCGGGACAGGGGGCGTGGAGACCCAGTACTTC. Protein: CSGGGTGGVETQYF. Together with reference TRBV29-1 and TRBJ2-5, the CDR3 gives the full variable domain: SAVISQKPSRDICQRGTSLTIQCQVDSQVTMMFWYRQQPGQSLTLIATANQGSEATYESGFVIDKFPISRPNLTFSTLTVSNMSPEDSSIYLCSGGGTGGVETQYFGPGTRLLVL.

V and J are TRBV4-1 and TRBJ1-1; maybe TRBD1 (5 bases). This CDR3 comprises 15 residues. V was clipped by 4 bases and J by 1 base, with 13 bases between them. Germline V gene data show CDR1 as MGHRA and CDR2 as YSYEKL. The CDR3 region is CASSLVAGGNTEAFF. DNA of the CDR3: TGCGCCAGCAGCCTCGTTGCGGGGGGGAACACTGAAGCTTTCTTT.

The chain combines TRBV5-1 with TRBJ1-2, with TRBD1 identical over 7 bases. V trimming: 3 bases; J trimming: 8 bases; junction bases outside the gene matches: 10. This CDR3 is built from 14 residues. Germline V gene data show CDR1 as SGHRS and CDR2 as YFSETQ. CDR3 in DNA: TGCGCCAGCAGCTCAGAAGGACAGGTCCCGGGCTACACCTTC. As protein: CASSSEGQVPGYTF.

This clone was observed a few times. The chain has TRBV10-3 and TRBJ2-7; TRBD2 matches 10 bases. This CDR3 has 14 amino acids. Germline CDR1 ENHRY, CDR2 SYGVKD. Trimming took 2 bases from V and 8 from J; bases not matched to a gene: 6. The CDR3 coding sequence is TGTGCCATCAGTGAGCCAAGACTAGCGGGTAAGCAGTACTTC. As protein: CAISEPRLAGKQYF.